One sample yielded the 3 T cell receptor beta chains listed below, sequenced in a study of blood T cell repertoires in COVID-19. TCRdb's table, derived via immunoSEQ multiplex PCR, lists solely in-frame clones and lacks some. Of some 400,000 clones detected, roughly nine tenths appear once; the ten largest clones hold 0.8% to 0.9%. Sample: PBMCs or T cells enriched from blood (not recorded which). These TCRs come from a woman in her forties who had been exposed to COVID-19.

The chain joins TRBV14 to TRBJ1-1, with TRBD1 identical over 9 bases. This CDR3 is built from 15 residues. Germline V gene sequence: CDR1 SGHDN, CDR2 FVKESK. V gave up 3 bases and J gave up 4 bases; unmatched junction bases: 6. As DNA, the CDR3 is TGTGCCAGCAGCCAGCGGACAGGGGTCGTCACTGAAGCTTTCTTT. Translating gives CASSQRTGVVTEAFF.

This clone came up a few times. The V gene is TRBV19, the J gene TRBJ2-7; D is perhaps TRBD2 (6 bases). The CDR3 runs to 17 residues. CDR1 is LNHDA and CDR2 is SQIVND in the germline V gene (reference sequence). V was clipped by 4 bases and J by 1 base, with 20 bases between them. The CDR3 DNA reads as TGTGCCAGTAGTACGCAAGCTCGGGACTTTTCATCCTACGAGCAGTACTTC. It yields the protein CASSTQARDFSSYEQYF.

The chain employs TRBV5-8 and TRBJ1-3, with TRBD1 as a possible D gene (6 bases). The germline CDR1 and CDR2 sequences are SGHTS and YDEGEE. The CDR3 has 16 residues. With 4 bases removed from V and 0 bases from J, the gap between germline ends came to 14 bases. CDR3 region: CASSLGTLSSGNTIYF. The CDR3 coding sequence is TGTGCCAGCAGCCTAGGGACACTAAGCTCTGGAAACACCATATATTTT.